Listed here is a single T cell receptor beta chain. The data were taken from a study of Ad26.COV2.S vaccination and SARS-CoV-2 variants. The CDR3 covers 18 residues. Treatment described: about 20 received Ad26.COV2.S at low or high dose, single or two shots; five or six received placebo; per-sample allocation not given. The samples date from day 63 after the first vaccine or placebo injection. The data were produced by immunoSEQ multiplex PCR, yet TCRdb's version contains in-frame clones alone and is incomplete. The table has about 440,000 clones, 87% seen once. The receptor was isolated from a person aged 18 to 59 who received the Ad26.COV2.S COVID-19 vaccine or a placebo. V is TRBV12-2 and J is TRBJ2-6; the table names TRBD1, a call not compared with the DNA. TRBV12-2 is shown as a pseudogene. The specimen comprised peripheral blood, sampled in a trial of Ad26.COV2.S vaccine versus placebo. In nucleotides, the CDR3 is TGTGCAAGTCGCTTAGCGGGACAGGGACTCTCTGGGGCCAACGTCCTGACTTTC. Translation: CASRLAGQGLSGANVLTF.